This T cell receptor (beta chain) was captured by sequencing in a study of shared clonotypes between healthy human individuals. In the original processing: Junction-only sequences without quality scores came from ImmunoSEQ, so filtering differed. Sequencing used immunoSEQ multiplex PCR; TCRdb keeps in-frame clones, though not all of them. D and trimming come from the DNA, and the V and J calls and clone size come from that table. The sample includes about 1.1 million clones, around 82% seen only once; the top ten take 0.55% to 0.7%. In its sample, this clone was seen once. Antigen specificity is unknown. This CDR3 is built from 14 residues. The germline V gene encodes CDR1 MDHEN and CDR2 SYDVKM. Trimming cost V 4 bases and J 0 bases, with 10 bases left between them. Study findings and constraints: Clonotype sharing among donors, it was expected, would be affected by sequencing depth. Sampling used blood alone; tissue repertoires probably differ.

Sequencing was carried out using memory CD4+ T cells from PBMCs. The subset: CD45RA-negative fraction. This receptor was obtained from a man between 18 and 29 years old in good health. Some clones in this sample may be carry-over from other donors' samples. The V call is TRBV28, the J call TRBJ2-7; no clear D. CDR3 loop: CASSYDPSSYEQYF. For the CDR3, the DNA is TGTGCCAGCAGTTACGACCCCTCCTCCTACGAGCAGTACTTC. Based on the CDR3 plus reference TRBV28 and TRBJ2-7, the full variable domain is DVKVTQSSRYLVKRTGEKVFLECVQDMDHENMFWYRQDPGLGLRLIYFSYDVKMKEKGDIPEGYSVSREKKERFSLILESASTNQTSMYLCASSYDPSSYEQYFGPGTRLTVT.